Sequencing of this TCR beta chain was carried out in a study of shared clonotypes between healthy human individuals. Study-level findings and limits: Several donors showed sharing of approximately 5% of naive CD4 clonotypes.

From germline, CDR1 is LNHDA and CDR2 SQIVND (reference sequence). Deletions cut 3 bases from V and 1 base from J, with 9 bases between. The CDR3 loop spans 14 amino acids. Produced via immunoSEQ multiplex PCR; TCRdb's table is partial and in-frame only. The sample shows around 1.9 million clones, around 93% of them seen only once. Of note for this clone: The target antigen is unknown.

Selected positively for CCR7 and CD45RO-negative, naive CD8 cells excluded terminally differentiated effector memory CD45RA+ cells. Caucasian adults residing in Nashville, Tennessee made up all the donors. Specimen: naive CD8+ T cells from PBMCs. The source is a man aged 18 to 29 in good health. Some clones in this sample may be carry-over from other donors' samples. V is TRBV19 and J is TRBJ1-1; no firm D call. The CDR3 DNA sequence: TGTGCCAGTAGTATGGAGTGGGAGAACACTGAAGCTTTCTTT. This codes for CASSMEWENTEAFF.